This record concerns one T cell receptor beta chain sequence. CDR3 length: 15 residues. The germline gives CDR1 LNHNV, CDR2 YYDKDF (reference sequence). V shed 5 bases and J shed 2 bases, with 15 bases lying between them. The record originates from a study of control samples from healthy donors and cancer patients. The method was immunoSEQ multiplex PCR; TCRdb's version includes in-frame clones alone and lacks a portion of them. The table lists a few hundred thousand clones, 75% to 95% of them singletons. The chain employs TRBV15 and TRBJ1-2; unclear D gene. The sequence came from a man aged 35-49 years with head and neck cancer. Sample: PBMCs. The CDR3 nucleotides read TGTGCCACCAGCGAAGCCTCCGCCTTAAACTATGGCTACACCTTC. Protein: CATSEASALNYGYTF.